Shown below are 3 T cell receptor beta chains from a single sample sequenced in a study of immune evolution from preneoplasia to lung adenocarcinoma. Some clones are missing from TCRdb's copy, which holds only in-frame ones; the method was immunoSEQ multiplex PCR. The data contain about 8,600 clones, around 85% of them singletons. The specimen was FFPE minimally invasive lung adenocarcinoma tissue. Receptor source: an older donor with lung adenocarcinoma.

This clone was detected only a few times. The rearrangement links TRBV4-2 to TRBJ2-6; D is unclear. The germline gives CDR1 LGHNA, CDR2 YNFKEQ. The CDR3 extends over 16 amino acids. Trimming stripped 4 bases from V and 0 bases from J, with 10 bases between. This CDR3 reads CASSLDVSSGANVLTF. CDR3 DNA: TGTGCCAGCAGCCTAGACGTCAGCTCTGGGGCCAACGTCCTGACTTTC.

This clone was seen a few times. Other DNA sequences in the sample encode the same CDR3. V usage is TRBV5-4 and J usage is TRBJ1-4; D is undetermined. Trimming left V 4 bases short and J 7 bases short, with 11 bases between. Germline values: CDR1 SGHNT, CDR2 YYREEE (reference sequence). The CDR3 runs to 13 residues. The chain's CDR3 is CASSVAGAEKLFF. In nucleotides, the CDR3 is TGTGCCAGCAGCGTCGCGGGCGCTGAAAAACTGTTTTTT. The full variable domain, in which reference TRBV5-4 and TRBJ1-4 provide the parts outside the CDR3, is ETGVTQSPTHLIKTRGQQVTLRCSSQSGHNTVSWYQQALGQGPQFIFQYYREEENGRGNFPPRFSGLQFPNYSSELNVNALELDDSALYLCASSVAGAEKLFFGSGTQLSVL.

This clone was picked up one time. V usage is TRBV6-5 and J usage is TRBJ2-3; 9 nucleotides line up with TRBD1. V gave up 6 bases and J gave up 3 bases; unmatched junction bases: 4. The CDR3 has 14 residues. Germline V gives CDR1 MNHEY, CDR2 SVGAGI. CDR3 in DNA: TGTGCCAGCAGATGGGACAGGGCGACAGATACGCAGTATTTT. Translating it yields CASRWDRATDTQYF.